The T cell receptor beta chain under discussion was sequenced for a study of control samples from healthy donors and cancer patients. Profiling relied on immunoSEQ multiplex PCR, and the TCRdb table lists in-frame clones only, not all of them. Of 150,000 to 200,000 clones listed, 90% to 95% are singletons. J lost 2 bases, V lost 5 bases, and 8 bases had no gene match. Germline lookup yields CDR1 MNHEY and CDR2 SVGEGT. This CDR3 spans 15 amino acids. The clonotype comes from a woman under 30 in good health. Sample: blood. The chain joins TRBV6-2 or TRBV6-3 to TRBJ1-2, with 7 bases identical to TRBD1. CDR3: CASSPQGGLNYGYTF. The CDR3 region has the DNA TGTGCCAGCAGTCCCCAGGGGGGATTGAACTATGGCTACACCTTC.